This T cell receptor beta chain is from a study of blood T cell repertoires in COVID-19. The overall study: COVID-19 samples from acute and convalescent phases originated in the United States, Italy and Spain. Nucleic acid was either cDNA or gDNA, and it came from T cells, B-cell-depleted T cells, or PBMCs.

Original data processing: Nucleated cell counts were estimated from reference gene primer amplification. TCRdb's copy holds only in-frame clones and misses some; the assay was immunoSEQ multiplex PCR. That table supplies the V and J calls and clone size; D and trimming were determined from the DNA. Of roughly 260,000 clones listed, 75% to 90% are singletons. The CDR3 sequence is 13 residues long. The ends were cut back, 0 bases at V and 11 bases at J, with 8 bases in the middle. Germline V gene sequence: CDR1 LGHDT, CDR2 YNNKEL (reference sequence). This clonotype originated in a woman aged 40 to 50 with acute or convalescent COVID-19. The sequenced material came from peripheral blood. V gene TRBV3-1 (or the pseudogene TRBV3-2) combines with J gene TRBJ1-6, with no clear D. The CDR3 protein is CASSQDPGTPLHF. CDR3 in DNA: TGTGCCAGCAGCCAAGATCCGGGGACACCCCTCCACTTT.